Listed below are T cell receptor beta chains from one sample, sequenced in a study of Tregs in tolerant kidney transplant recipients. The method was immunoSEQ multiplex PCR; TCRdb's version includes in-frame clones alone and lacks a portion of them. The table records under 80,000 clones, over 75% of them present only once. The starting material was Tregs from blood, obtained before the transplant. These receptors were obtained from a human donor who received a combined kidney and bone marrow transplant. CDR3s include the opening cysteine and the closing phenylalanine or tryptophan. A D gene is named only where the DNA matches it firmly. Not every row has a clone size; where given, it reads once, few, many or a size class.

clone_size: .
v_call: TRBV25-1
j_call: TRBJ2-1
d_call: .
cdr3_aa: CASSEGGLSNNEQFF
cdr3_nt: TGTGCCAGCAGTGAGGGGGGTTTATCAAACAATGAGCAGTTCTTC

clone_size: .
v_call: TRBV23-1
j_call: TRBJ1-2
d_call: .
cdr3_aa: CASAVGGGGDASNYGYTF
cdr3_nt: TGCGCCAGTGCGGTGGGGGGTGGGGGGGACGCCTCTAACTATGGCTACACCTTC

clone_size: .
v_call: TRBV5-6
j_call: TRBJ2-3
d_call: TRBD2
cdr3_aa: CASSLAGGGTDTQYF
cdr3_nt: TGTGCCAGCAGCCTAGCGGGAGGGGGCACAGATACGCAGTATTTT

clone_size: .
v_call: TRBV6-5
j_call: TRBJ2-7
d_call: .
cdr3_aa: CASSSGESSYEQYF
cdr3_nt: TGTGCCAGCAGCTCCGGGGAGAGCTCCTACGAGCAGTACTTC

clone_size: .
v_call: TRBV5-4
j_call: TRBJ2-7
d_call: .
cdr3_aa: CASSSGLKYEQYF
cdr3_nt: TGTGCCAGCAGCTCGGGACTGAAATACGAGCAGTACTTC

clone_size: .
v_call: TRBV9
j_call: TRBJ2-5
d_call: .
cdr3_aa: CASSSSRDETPYRQETQYF
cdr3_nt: TGTGCCAGCAGCTCTAGCCGGGACGAGACCCCGTATCGCCAAGAGACCCAGTACTTC

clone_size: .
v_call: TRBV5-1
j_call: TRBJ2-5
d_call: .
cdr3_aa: CASSLGVVETQYF
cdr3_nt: TGCGCCAGCAGCTTGGGAGTGGTAGAGACCCAGTACTTC

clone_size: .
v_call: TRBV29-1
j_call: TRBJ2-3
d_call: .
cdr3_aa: CSVEKGDGTDTQYF
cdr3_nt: TGCAGCGTTGAAAAGGGGGATGGCACAGATACGCAGTATTTT

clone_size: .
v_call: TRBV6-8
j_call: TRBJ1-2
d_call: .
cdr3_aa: CASSNGSSRKTYGYTF
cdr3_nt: TGTGCCAGCAGTAACGGTTCCTCTAGAAAGACCTATGGCTACACCTTC

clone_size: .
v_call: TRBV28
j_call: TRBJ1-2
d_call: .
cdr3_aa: CASISGGSNYGYTF
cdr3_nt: TGTGCCAGTATCTCGGGGGGTTCTAACTATGGCTACACCTTC

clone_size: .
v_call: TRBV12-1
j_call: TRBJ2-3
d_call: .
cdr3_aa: CATDTDTQYF
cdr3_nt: TGTGCCACCGACACAGATACGCAGTATTTT

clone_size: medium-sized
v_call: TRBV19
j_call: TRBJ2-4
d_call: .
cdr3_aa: CASSMGPERGGNIQYF
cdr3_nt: TGTGCCAGTAGTATGGGCCCCGAGAGGGGCGGAAACATTCAGTACTTC

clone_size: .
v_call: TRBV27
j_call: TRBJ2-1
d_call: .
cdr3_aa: CASTPPGLLGNEQFF
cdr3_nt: TGTGCCAGCACCCCACCGGGACTTTTGGGCAATGAGCAGTTCTTC

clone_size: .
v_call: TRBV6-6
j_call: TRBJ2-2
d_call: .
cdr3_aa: CASSHQFGSLELFF
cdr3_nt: TGTGCCAGCAGCCACCAGTTCGGGTCCTTGGAGCTGTTTTTT

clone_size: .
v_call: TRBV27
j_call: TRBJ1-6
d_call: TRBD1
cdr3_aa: CASSLGTARDSPLHF
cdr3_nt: TGTGCCAGCAGTTTAGGGACAGCTAGGGATTCACCCCTCCACTTT

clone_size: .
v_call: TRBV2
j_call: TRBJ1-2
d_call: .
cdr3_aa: CASSVTAYGYTF
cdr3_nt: TGTGCCAGCAGTGTGACAGCCTATGGCTACACCTTC

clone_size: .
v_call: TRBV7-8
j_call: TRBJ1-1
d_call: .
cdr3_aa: CASSPRQNTEAFF
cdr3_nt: TGTGCCAGCAGCCCACGCCAGAACACTGAAGCTTTCTTT